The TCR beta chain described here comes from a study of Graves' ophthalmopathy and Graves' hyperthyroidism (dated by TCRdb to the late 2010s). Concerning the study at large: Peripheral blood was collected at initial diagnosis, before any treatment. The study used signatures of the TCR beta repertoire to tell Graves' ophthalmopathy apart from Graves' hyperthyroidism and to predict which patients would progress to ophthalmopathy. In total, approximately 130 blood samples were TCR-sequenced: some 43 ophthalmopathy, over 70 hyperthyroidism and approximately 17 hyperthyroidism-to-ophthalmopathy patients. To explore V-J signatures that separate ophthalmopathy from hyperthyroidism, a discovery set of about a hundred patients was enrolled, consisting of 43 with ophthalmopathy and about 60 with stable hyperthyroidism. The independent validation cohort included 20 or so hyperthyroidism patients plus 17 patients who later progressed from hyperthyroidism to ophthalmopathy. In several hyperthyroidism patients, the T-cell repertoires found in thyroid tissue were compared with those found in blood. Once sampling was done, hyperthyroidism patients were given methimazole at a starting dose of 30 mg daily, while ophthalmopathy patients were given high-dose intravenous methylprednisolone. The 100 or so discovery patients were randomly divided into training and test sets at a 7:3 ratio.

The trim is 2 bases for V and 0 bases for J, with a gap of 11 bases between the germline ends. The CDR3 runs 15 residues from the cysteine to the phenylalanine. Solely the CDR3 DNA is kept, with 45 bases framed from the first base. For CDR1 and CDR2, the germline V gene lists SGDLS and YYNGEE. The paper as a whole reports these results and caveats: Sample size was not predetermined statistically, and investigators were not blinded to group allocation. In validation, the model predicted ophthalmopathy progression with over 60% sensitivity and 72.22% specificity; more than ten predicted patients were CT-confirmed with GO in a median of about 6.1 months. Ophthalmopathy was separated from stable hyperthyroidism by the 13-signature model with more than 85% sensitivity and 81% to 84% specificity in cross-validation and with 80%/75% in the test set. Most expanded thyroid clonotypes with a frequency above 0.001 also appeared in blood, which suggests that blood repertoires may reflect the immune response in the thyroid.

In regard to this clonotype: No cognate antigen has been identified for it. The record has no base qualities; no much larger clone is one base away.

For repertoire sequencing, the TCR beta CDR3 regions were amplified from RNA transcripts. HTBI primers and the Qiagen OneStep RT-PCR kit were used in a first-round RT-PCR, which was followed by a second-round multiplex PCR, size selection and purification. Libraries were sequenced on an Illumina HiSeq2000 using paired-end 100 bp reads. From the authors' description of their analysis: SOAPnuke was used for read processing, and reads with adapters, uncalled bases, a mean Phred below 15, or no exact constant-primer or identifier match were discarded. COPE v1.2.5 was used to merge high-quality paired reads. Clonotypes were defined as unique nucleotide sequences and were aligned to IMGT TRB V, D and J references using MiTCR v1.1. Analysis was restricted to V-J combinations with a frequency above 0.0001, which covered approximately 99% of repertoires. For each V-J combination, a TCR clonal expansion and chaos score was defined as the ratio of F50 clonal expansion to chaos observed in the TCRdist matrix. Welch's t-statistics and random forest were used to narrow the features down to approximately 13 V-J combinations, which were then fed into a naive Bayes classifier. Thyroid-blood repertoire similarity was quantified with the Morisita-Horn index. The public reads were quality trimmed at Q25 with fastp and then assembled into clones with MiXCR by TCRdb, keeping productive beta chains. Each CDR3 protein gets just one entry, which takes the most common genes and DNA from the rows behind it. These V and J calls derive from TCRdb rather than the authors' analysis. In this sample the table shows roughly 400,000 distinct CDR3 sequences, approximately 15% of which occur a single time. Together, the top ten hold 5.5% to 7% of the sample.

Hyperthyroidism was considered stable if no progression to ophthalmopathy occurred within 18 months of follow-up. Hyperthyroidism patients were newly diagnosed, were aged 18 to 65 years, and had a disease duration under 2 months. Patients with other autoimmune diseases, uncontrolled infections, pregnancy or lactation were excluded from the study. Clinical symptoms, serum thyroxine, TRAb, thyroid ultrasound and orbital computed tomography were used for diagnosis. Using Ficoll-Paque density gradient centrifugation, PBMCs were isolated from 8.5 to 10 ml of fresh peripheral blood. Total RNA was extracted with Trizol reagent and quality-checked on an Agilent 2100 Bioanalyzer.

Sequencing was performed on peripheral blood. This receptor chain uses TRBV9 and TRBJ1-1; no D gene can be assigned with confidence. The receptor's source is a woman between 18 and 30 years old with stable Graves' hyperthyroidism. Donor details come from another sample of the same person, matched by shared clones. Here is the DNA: TGTGCCAGCAGCGTGGGATCCTCAATGAACACTGAAGCTTTCTTT. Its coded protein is CASSVGSSMNTEAFF.